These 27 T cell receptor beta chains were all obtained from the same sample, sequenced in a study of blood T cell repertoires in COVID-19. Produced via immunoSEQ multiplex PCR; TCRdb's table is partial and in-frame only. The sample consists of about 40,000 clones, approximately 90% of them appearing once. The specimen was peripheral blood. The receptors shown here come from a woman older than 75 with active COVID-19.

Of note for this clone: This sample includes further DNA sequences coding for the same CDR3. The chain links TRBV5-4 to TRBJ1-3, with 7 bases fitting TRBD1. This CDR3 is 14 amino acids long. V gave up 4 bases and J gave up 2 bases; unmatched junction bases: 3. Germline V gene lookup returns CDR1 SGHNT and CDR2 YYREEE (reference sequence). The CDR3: CASSPGGTGNTIYF. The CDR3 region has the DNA TGTGCCAGCAGCCCAGGGGGAACTGGAAACACCATATATTTT.

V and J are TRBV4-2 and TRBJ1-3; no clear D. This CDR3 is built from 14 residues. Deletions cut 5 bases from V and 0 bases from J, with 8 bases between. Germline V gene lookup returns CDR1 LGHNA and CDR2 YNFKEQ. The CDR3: CASSLQHSGNTIYF. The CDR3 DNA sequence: TGTGCCAGCAGCTTACAACACTCTGGAAACACCATATATTTT.

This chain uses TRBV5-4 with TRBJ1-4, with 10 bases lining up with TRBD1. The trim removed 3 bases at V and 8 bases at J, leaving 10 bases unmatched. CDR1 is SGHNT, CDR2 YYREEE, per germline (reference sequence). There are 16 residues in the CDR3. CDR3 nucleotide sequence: TGTGCCAGCAGCTCTGCCGGGACAGGGGAGGGAGAAAAACTGTTTTTT. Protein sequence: CASSSAGTGEGEKLFF. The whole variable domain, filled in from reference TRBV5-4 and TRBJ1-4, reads ETGVTQSPTHLIKTRGQQVTLRCSSQSGHNTVSWYQQALGQGPQFIFQYYREEENGRGNFPPRFSGLQFPNYSSELNVNALELDDSALYLCASSSAGTGEGEKLFFGSGTQLSVL.

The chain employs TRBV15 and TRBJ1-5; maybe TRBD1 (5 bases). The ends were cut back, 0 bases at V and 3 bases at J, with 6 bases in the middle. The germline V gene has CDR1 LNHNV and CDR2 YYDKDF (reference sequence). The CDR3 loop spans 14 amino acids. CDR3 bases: TGTGCCACCAGCAGAGACAGGGCCAATCAGCCCCAGCATTTT. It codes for CATSRDRANQPQHF. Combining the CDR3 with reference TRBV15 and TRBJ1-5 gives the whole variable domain DAMVIQNPRYQVTQFGKPVTLSCSQTLNHNVMYWYQQKSSQAPKLLFHYYDKDFNNEADTPDNFQSRRPNTSFCFLDIRSPGLGDTAMYLCATSRDRANQPQHFGDGTRLSIL.

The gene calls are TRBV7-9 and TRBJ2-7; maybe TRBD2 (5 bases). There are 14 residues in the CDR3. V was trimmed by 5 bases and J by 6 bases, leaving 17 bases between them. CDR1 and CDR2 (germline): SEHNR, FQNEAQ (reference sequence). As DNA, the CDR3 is TGTGCCAGCAGCAGCTACTTGCCTCGGGGCGAGCAGTACTTC. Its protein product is CASSSYLPRGEQYF.

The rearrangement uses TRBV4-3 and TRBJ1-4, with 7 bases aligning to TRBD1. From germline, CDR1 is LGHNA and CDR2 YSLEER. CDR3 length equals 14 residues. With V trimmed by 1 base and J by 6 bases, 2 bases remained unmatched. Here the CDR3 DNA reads TGCGCCAGCAGCCAAGTCGGGACAGATGAAAAACTGTTTTTT. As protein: CASSQVGTDEKLFF.

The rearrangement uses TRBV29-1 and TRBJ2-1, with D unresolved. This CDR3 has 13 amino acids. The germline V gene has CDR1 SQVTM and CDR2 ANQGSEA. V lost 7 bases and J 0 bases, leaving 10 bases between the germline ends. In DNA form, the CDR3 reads TGCAGCGCCCGGGTTGACTCCTACAATGAGCAGTTCTTC. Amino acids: CSARVDSYNEQFF.

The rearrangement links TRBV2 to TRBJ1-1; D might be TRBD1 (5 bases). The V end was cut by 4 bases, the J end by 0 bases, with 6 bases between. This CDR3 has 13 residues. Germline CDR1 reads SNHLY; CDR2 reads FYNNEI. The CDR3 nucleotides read TGTGCCAGCAGTGGACAGATGAACACTGAAGCTTTCTTT. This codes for CASSGQMNTEAFF.

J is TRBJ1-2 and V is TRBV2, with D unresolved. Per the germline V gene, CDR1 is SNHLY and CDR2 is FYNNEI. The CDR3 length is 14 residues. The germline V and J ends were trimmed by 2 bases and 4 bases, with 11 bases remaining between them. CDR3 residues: CASSEQSGRYGYTF. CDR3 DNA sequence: TGTGCCAGCAGTGAACAGAGCGGTCGCTATGGCTACACCTTC.

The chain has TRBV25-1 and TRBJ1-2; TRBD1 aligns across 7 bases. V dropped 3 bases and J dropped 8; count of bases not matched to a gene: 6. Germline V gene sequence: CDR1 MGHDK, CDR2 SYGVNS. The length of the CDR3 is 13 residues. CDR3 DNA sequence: TGTGCCAGCAGTGACGTGGACAGGTTCGGCTACACCTTC. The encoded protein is CASSDVDRFGYTF.

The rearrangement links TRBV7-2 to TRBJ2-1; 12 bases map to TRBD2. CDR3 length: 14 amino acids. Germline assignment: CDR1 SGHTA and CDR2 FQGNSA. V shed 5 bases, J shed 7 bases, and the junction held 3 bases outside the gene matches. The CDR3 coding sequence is TGTGCCAGCAGCCCAGGACTAGCGGGAAATGAGCAGTTCTTC. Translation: CASSPGLAGNEQFF. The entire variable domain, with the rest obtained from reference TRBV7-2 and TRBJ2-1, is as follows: GAGVSQSPSNKVTEKGKDVELRCDPISGHTALYWYRQSLGQGLEFLIYFQGNSAPDKSGLPSDRFSAERTGGSVSTLTIQRTQQEDSAVYLCASSPGLAGNEQFFGPGTRLTVL.

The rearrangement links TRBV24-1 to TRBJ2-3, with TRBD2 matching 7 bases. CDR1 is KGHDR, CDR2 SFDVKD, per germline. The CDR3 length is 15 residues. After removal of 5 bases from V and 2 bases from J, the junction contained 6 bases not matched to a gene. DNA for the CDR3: TGTGCCACCAGTGTTGGCGGGGGATCCACAGATACGCAGTATTTT. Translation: CATSVGGGSTDTQYF.

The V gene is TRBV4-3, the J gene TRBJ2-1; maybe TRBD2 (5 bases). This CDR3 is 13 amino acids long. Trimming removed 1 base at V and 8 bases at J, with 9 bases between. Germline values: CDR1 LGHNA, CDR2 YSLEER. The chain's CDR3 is CASSQARGYEQFF. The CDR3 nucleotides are TGCGCCAGCAGCCAAGCACGAGGGTATGAGCAGTTCTTC.

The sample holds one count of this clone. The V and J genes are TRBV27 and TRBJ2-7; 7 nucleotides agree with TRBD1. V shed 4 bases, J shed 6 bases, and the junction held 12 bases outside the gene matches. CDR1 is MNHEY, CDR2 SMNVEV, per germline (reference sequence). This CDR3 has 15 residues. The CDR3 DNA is TGTGCCAGCAGTTCCAACACAGGGGTTTTTGGCGAGCAGTACTTC. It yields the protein CASSSNTGVFGEQYF.

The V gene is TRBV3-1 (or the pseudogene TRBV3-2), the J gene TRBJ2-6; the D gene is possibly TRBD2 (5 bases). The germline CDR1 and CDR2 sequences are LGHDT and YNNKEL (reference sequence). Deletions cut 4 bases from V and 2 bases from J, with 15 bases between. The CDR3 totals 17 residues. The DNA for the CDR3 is TGTGCCAGCAGCCCCGGGGAATTTATAGCTGGGGCCAACGTCCTGACTTTC. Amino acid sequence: CASSPGEFIAGANVLTF.

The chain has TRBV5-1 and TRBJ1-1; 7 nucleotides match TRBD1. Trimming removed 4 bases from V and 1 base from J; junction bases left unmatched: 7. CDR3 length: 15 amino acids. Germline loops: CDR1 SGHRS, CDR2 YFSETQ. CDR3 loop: CASSPKDRPNTEAFF. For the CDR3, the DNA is TGCGCCAGCAGCCCGAAGGACAGGCCGAACACTGAAGCTTTCTTT.

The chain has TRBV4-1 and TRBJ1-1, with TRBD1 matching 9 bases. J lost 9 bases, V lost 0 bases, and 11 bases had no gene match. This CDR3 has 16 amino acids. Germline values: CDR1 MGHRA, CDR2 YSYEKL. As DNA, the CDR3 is TGCGCCAGCAGCCAAGATCTAAGGGACAGGGTATTTCAAGCTTTCTTT. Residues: CASSQDLRDRVFQAFF.

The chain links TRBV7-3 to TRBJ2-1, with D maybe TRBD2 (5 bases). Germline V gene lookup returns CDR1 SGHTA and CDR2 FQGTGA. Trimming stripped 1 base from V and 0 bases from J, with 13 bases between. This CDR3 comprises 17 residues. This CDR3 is CASSLMPSSSSYNEQFF. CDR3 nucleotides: TGTGCCAGCAGCTTAATGCCTAGCTCTAGCTCCTACAATGAGCAGTTCTTC.

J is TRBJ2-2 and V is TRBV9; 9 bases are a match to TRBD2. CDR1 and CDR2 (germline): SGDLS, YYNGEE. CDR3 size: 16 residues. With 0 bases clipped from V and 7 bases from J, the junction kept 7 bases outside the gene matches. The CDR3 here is CASSVATASGVGELFF. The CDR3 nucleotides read TGTGCCAGCAGCGTAGCTACGGCTAGCGGGGTCGGGGAGCTGTTTTTT.

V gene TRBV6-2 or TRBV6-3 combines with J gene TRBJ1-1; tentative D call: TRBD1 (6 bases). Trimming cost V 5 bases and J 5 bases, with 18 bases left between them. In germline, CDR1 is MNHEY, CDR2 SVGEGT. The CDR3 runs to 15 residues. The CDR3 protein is CASSTHTGRGTEAFF. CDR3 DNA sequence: TGTGCCAGCAGTACCCATACAGGGAGGGGGACTGAAGCTTTCTTT.

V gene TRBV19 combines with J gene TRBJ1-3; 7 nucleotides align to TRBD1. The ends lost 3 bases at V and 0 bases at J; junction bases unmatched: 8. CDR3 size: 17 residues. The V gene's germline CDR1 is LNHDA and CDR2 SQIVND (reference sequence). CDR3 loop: CASSIPGQAHSGNTIYF. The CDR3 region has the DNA TGTGCCAGTAGTATCCCAGGACAGGCCCACTCTGGAAACACCATATATTTT.

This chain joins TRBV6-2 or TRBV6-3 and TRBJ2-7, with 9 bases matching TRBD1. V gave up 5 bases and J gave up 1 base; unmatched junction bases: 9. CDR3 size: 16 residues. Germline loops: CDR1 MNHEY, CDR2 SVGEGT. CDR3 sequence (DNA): TGTGCCAGCAGTGGCCGCCCCGGGACAGGGTCCTACGAGCAGTACTTC. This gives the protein CASSGRPGTGSYEQYF.

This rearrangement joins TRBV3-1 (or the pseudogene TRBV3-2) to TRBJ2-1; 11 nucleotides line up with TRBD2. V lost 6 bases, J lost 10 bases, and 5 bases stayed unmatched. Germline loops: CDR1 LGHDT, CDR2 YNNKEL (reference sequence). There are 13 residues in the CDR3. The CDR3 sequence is CASRLAGVGEQFF. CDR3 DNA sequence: TGTGCCAGCAGACTAGCGGGGGTTGGAGAGCAGTTCTTC.

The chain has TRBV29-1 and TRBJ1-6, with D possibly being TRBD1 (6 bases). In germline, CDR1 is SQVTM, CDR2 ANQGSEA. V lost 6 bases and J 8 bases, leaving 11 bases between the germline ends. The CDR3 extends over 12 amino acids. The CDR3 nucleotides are TGCAGCGTGGGGGCTAGTGATTCACCCCTCCACTTT. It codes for CSVGASDSPLHF.

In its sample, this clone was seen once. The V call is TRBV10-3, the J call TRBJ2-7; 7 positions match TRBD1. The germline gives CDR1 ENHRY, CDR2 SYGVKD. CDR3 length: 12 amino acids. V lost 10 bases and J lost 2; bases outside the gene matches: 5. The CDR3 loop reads CASRDSTYEQYF. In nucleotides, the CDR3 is TGTGCCAGCAGGGACAGCACCTACGAGCAGTACTTC.

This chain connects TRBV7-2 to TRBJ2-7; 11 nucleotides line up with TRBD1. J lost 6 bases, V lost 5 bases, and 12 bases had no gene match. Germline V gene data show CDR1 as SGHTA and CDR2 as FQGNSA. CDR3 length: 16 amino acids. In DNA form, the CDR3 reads TGTGCCAGCAGCCGTCCAGCCGGGACAGGGGGGGGCGAGCAGTACTTC. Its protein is CASSRPAGTGGGEQYF.

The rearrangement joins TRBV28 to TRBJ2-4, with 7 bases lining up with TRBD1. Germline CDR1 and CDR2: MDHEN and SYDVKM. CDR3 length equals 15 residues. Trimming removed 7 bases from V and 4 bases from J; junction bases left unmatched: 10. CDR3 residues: CASTTTGRIKNIQYF. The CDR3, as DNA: TGTGCCAGCACCACGACAGGGCGAATAAAAAACATTCAGTACTTC. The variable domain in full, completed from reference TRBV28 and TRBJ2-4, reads DVKVTQSSRYLVKRTGEKVFLECVQDMDHENMFWYRQDPGLGLRLIYFSYDVKMKEKGDIPEGYSVSREKKERFSLILESASTNQTSMYLCASTTTGRIKNIQYFGAGTRLSVL.